Shown below are 18 T cell receptor beta chains from a single sample sequenced in a study of CD4 T cells in relation to SARS-CoV-2 and coronaviruses. These TCRs are of unknown antigen specificity. Unexposed donor CD4+ T cells date from 2011-2018, before the COVID-19 pandemic. Isolation of CD4+ T cells took place after about 9 days in culture. Produced via immunoSEQ multiplex PCR; TCRdb's table is partial and in-frame only. The data show about 21,000 clones, with approximately 82% seen just once and approximately 15% held by the top ten. The specimen was CD4+ T cells from PBMCs, cultured in vitro. The source is a human donor in good health.

The CDR3 reads CSVASAGGPGNIQYF. CDR3 DNA: TGCAGCGTTGCATCAGCGGGAGGGCCCGGAAACATTCAGTACTTC. The chain joins TRBV29-1 to TRBJ2-4, with 10 bases aligning to TRBD2. V shed 4 bases, J shed 6 bases, and the junction held 9 bases outside the gene matches. In germline, CDR1 is SQVTM, CDR2 ANQGSEA. The CDR3 sequence is 15 residues long.

The chain uses TRBV30 and TRBJ2-6; tentatively, D is TRBD1 or TRBD2 (6 bases each). The germline CDR1 and CDR2 sequences are GTSNPN and SVGIG (reference sequence). CDR3 length equals 16 residues. Trimming took off 2 bases at V and 0 bases at J, with 11 bases between the two ends. CDR3 sequence (DNA): TGTGCCTGGAGTCCCCCGGGGGCCTCTGGGGCCAACGTCCTGACTTTC. Protein sequence: CAWSPPGASGANVLTF. The full variable domain, in which reference TRBV30 and TRBJ2-6 provide the parts outside the CDR3, is SQTIHQWPATLVQPVGSPLSLECTVEGTSNPNLYWYRQAAGRGLQLLFYSVGIGQISSEVPQNLSASRPQDRQFILSSKKLLLSDSGFYLCAWSPPGASGANVLTFGAGSRLTVL.

This chain links TRBV10-1 with TRBJ2-1, with D perhaps matching TRBD1 (5 bases). Trimming took 2 bases from V and 8 from J, leaving 22 bases between them. The CDR3 is 17 amino acids. In germline, CDR1 is WNHNN, CDR2 SYGVQD (reference sequence). This CDR3 reads CASSEQGARSGSDEQFF. CDR3 DNA sequence: TGCGCCAGCAGTGAGCAAGGGGCCAGGTCGGGTTCGGATGAGCAGTTCTTC.

The chain employs TRBV5-1 and TRBJ2-5, with TRBD1 matching 7 bases. CDR1 SGHRS and CDR2 YFSETQ come from the germline V gene. This CDR3 region has 16 residues. V lost 0 bases and J lost 3; bases outside the gene matches: 8. CDR3 in amino acids: CASSLGRIGTEETQYF. CDR3 coding DNA: TGCGCCAGCAGCTTGGGGAGGATAGGGACAGAAGAGACCCAGTACTTC.

This clone was detected a few times. The chain links TRBV6-4 to TRBJ2-1; maybe TRBD1 (6 bases). CDR3 length equals 13 residues. CDR1 and CDR2 (germline): MRHNA, SNTAGT. Trimming left V 5 bases short and J 10 bases short, with 15 bases between. In nucleotides, the CDR3 is TGTGCCAGCAGTACGGGGTGGGACACAGAGCAGTTCTTC. Protein: CASSTGWDTEQFF.

This chain connects TRBV19 to TRBJ2-3; D gene uncertain. Germline V gene data show CDR1 as LNHDA and CDR2 as SQIVND (reference sequence). The V end was cut by 0 bases, the J end by 6 bases, with 10 bases between. This CDR3 has 14 residues. The CDR3 reads CASSIETSPDTQYF. Written as DNA, the CDR3 is TGTGCCAGTAGTATAGAAACGAGCCCGGATACGCAGTATTTT.

This chain connects TRBV30 to TRBJ2-7; D remains ambiguous. The CDR3 spans 13 residues. V was clipped by 2 bases and J by 3 bases, with 11 bases between them. Germline-derived CDR1 and CDR2 are GTSNPN and SVGIG (reference sequence). The CDR3 nucleotides are TGTGCCTGGAGTATACTAAACGACTACGAGCAGTACTTC. Translating gives CAWSILNDYEQYF. Filled out from reference TRBV30 and TRBJ2-7, the complete variable domain reads SQTIHQWPATLVQPVGSPLSLECTVEGTSNPNLYWYRQAAGRGLQLLFYSVGIGQISSEVPQNLSASRPQDRQFILSSKKLLLSDSGFYLCAWSILNDYEQYFGPGTRLTVT.

This chain connects TRBV9 to TRBJ2-3; no reliable D call. This CDR3 spans 14 amino acids. Deletions cut 1 base from V and 2 bases from J, with 8 bases between. The germline V gene encodes CDR1 SGDLS and CDR2 YYNGEE. CDR3 DNA: TGTGCCAGCAGCGTATCCCCAAACACAGATACGCAGTATTTT. As protein: CASSVSPNTDTQYF.

The CDR3 DNA sequence: TGTGCCAGCAGCAAACGAGGGACTAGCGGGAGCTCCTACGAGCAGTACTTC. Translating gives CASSKRGTSGSSYEQYF. The J gene is TRBJ2-7, the V gene TRBV21-1; TRBD2 is the table's D call, not checked against the DNA. TRBV21-1 is described as a pseudogene. This CDR3 has 17 amino acids.

The chain couples TRBV30 to TRBJ2-7; D is unresolved. Trimming removed 0 bases from V and 0 bases from J, with 15 bases in between. The CDR3 length is 16 residues. The germline V gene encodes CDR1 GTSNPN and CDR2 SVGIG (reference sequence). Written as DNA, the CDR3 is TGTGCCTGGAGTGTACCTCGGGCGGCGAGCTCCTACGAGCAGTACTTC. Its protein product is CAWSVPRAASSYEQYF.

The chain links TRBV12-3 or TRBV12-4 to TRBJ2-7; D remains unclear. This CDR3 region has 13 residues. The germline V and J ends were trimmed by 3 bases and 0 bases, with 6 bases remaining between them. The CDR3 reads CASSFHNSYEQYF. The CDR3, as DNA: TGTGCCAGCAGTTTTCACAACTCCTACGAGCAGTACTTC.

This chain connects TRBV6-5 to TRBJ2-5, with TRBD1 identical over 10 bases. Germline V gives CDR1 MNHEY, CDR2 SVGAGI. V gave up 6 bases and J gave up 5 bases; unmatched junction bases: 9. The CDR3 totals 15 residues. The CDR3 DNA sequence: TGTGCCAGCAGCCGAGGGACAGGGGTATTGGAGACCCAGTACTTC. The encoded protein is CASSRGTGVLETQYF.

A few counts support this clone. The chain has TRBV3-1 (or the pseudogene TRBV3-2) and TRBJ2-7; D unclear. Per the germline V gene, CDR1 is LGHDT and CDR2 is YNNKEL (reference sequence). V shed 5 bases and J shed 5 bases, with 10 bases lying between them. This CDR3 has 12 residues. The DNA for the CDR3 is TGTGCCAGCAGCTTTTTGCCCCACGAGCAGTACTTC. It translates to CASSFLPHEQYF.

The CDR3 spells CASSLWTGGPNTEAFF. The CDR3 DNA is TGTGCCAGCAGCTTGTGGACAGGGGGTCCGAACACTGAAGCTTTCTTT. The V gene is TRBV5-6, the J gene TRBJ1-1, with TRBD1 matching over 10 bases. Germline V gene lookup returns CDR1 SGHDT and CDR2 YYEEEE. The CDR3 covers 16 residues. Trimming cost V 1 base and J 1 base; bases outside gene matches: 4.

The chain joins TRBV7-8 to TRBJ1-2, with a possible D match to TRBD1 (5 bases). V gave up 5 bases and J gave up 0 bases, with 10 bases separating them. The CDR3 sequence is 14 residues long. The germline V gene has CDR1 SGHVS and CDR2 FQNEAQ. CDR3 in amino acids: CASSRQIANYGYTF. CDR3 DNA sequence: TGTGCCAGCAGCCGACAGATTGCTAACTATGGCTACACCTTC.

The J gene is TRBJ2-1, the V gene TRBV27, with D unresolved. The CDR3 is 14 amino acids. The V gene lost 2 bases and the J gene lost 2 bases, with 7 bases spanning the gap. The germline gives CDR1 MNHEY, CDR2 SMNVEV (reference sequence). This CDR3 reads CASSLAGPYNEQFF. In nucleotides, the CDR3 is TGTGCCAGCAGTTTAGCTGGTCCCTACAATGAGCAGTTCTTC.

This CDR3 is CATSDYPGFKRDTQYF. For the CDR3, the DNA is TGTGCCACCAGTGACTACCCAGGGTTTAAACGAGATACGCAGTATTTT. V usage is TRBV24-1 and J usage is TRBJ2-3; D may be TRBD1 (5 bases). Germline CDR1 is KGHDR and CDR2 is SFDVKD. The ends were cut back, 4 bases at V and 5 bases at J, with 18 bases in the middle. This CDR3 comprises 16 residues.

The rearrangement uses TRBV6-1 and TRBJ2-5; 8 positions match TRBD1. The V segment lost 3 bases and the J segment 4 bases; nucleotides outside the gene matches: 1. Germline CDR1 and CDR2: MNHNS and SASEGT. The CDR3 is 13 residues long. CDR3 nucleotide sequence: TGTGCCAGCAGTGAGGACAGGGTAGAGACCCAGTACTTC. Translating it yields CASSEDRVETQYF.